This entry features one T cell receptor beta chain sequence. This CDR3 is also generated by other DNA sequences in the sample. In each case, RNA was isolated and then reverse transcribed into cDNA as the sequencing template. Sequencing used immunoSEQ multiplex PCR; TCRdb keeps in-frame clones, though not all of them. The sample includes about 110,000 clones, approximately 59% seen only once; the top ten take around 20%. CDR1 is MDHEN and CDR2 is SYDVKM in the germline V gene. This CDR3 region has 11 residues. The V end was cut by 6 bases, the J end by 4 bases, with 7 bases between. The record originates from a study of CD8+ T cells in alopecia areata. CD4+ and CD8+ T cells were sorted from PBMCs stained for CD3, CD4 and CD8.

Sequencing was carried out using CD8+ T cells sorted from blood. The genes are TRBV28 and TRBJ2-7; D remains unclear. The TCR comes from a human donor in good health. CDR3 bases: TGTGCCAGCAGCCGCTCTTACGAGCAGTACTTC. Amino acid sequence: CASSRSYEQYF.